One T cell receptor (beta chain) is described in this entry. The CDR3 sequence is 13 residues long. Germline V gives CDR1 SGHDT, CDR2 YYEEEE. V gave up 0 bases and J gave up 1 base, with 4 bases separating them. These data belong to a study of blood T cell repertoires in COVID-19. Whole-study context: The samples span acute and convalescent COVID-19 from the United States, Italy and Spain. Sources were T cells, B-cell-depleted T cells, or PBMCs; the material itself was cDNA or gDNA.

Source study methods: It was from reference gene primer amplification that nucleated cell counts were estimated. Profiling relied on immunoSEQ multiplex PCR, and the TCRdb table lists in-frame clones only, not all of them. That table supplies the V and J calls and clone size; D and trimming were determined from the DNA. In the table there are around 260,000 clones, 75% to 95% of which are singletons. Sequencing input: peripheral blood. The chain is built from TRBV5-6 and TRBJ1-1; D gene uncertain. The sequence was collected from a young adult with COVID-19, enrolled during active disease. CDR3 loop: CASSLDSNTEAFF. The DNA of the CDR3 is TGTGCCAGCAGCTTGGACTCGAACACTGAAGCTTTCTTT. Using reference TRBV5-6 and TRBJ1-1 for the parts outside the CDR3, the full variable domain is DAGVTQSPTHLIKTRGQQVTLRCSPKSGHDTVSWYQQALGQGPQFIFQYYEEEERQRGNFPDRFSGHQFPNYSSELNVNALLLGDSALYLCASSLDSNTEAFFGQGTRLTVV.